Each of the 28 T cell receptor beta chains below was sequenced from the same sample in a study of blood T cell repertoires in COVID-19. Using immunoSEQ multiplex PCR, the repertoire was profiled, and TCRdb retains in-frame clones only, with some absent. The sample holds approximately 450,000 clones; 75% to 90% are singletons and the top ten take over 4%. Sequenced material: peripheral blood. The source is a woman in her twenties or thirties with acute or convalescent COVID-19.

The chain has TRBV6-1 and TRBJ2-3; perhaps TRBD2 as D (6 bases). V lost 3 bases and J lost 3, with 13 bases in between. The CDR3 length is 15 residues. Germline V CDR1 and CDR2: MNHNS, SASEGT. The CDR3 sequence is CASSESGHRTDTQYF. The CDR3 DNA follows: TGTGCCAGCAGTGAGAGCGGGCACAGGACAGATACGCAGTATTTT.

This clone was counted a single time. The rearrangement uses TRBV30 and TRBJ2-7, with D perhaps TRBD2 (7 bases). V lost 0 bases and J lost 6, with 15 bases in between. Germline CDR1 is GTSNPN and CDR2 is SVGIG (reference sequence). This CDR3 has 14 amino acids. CDR3 DNA sequence: TGTGCCTGGAGTGTAGAGGGGGGGCCTTTCGAGCAGTACTTC. Residues: CAWSVEGGPFEQYF.

V and J are TRBV6-5 and TRBJ1-6, with 8 bases aligning to TRBD1. The CDR3 spans 14 residues. The V and J ends lost 6 bases and 9 bases, in that order; junction bases with no gene match: 7. CDR1 MNHEY and CDR2 SVGAGI come from the germline V gene. This chain's CDR3 is CASRETGVSSPLHF. The CDR3 DNA reads as TGTGCCAGCAGAGAGACAGGGGTGAGTTCACCCCTCCACTTT.

V and J are TRBV7-9 and TRBJ2-4, with 8 bases aligning to TRBD1. The CDR3 runs 14 residues. V trimming: 5 bases; J trimming: 2 bases; junction bases outside the gene matches: 2. The germline CDR1 and CDR2 sequences are SEHNR and FQNEAQ (reference sequence). This chain's CDR3 is CASSPGGTKNIQYF. The CDR3 DNA follows: TGTGCCAGCAGCCCAGGGGGCACCAAAAACATTCAGTACTTC.

This chain connects TRBV3-1 (or the pseudogene TRBV3-2) to TRBJ2-5; D might be TRBD2 (5 bases). V shed 4 bases and J shed 2 bases, with 17 bases lying between them. CDR1 and CDR2 (germline): LGHDT, YNNKEL (reference sequence). The CDR3 length is 16 residues. CDR3 amino acids: CASSPSLGLDQETQYF. DNA of the CDR3: TGTGCCAGCAGCCCCTCCCTCGGACTGGATCAAGAGACCCAGTACTTC.

V and J are TRBV5-6 and TRBJ1-1, with 7 bases identical to TRBD1. CDR3 size: 17 residues. The V gene end was trimmed by 2 bases and the J gene end by 0 bases; junction bases not matched to a gene: 10. Germline V gives CDR1 SGHDT, CDR2 YYEEEE. The CDR3 here is CASSLTIGTAMNTEAFF. The CDR3 DNA follows: TGTGCCAGCAGCTTAACGATTGGGACAGCGATGAACACTGAAGCTTTCTTT.

This sequence joins TRBV7-6 and TRBJ2-5; 15 positions match TRBD2. The CDR3 runs to 18 residues. Germline V gives CDR1 SGHVS, CDR2 FNYEAQ. Trimming at V came to 4 bases and at J to 4 bases, leaving 10 bases not matched to a gene. The CDR3 region is CASSYGLAGGLGRETQYF. In nucleotides, the CDR3 is TGTGCCAGCAGCTACGGACTAGCGGGGGGGCTGGGACGAGAGACCCAGTACTTC.

In this sample, this clone turned up once. The genes are TRBV6-5 and TRBJ2-1; 9 nucleotides agree with TRBD2. The CDR3 is 15 amino acids. CDR1 is MNHEY, CDR2 SVGAGI, per germline. Unmatched junction bases numbered 8, after V lost 6 bases and J lost 5 bases. The chain's CDR3 is CASRKRGAANNEQFF. For the CDR3, the DNA is TGTGCCAGCAGAAAGCGGGGGGCCGCCAACAATGAGCAGTTCTTC.

The chain has TRBV5-1 and TRBJ2-7; D might be TRBD1 (6 bases). Trimming took 4 bases from V and 4 from J, leaving 15 bases between them. Germline loops: CDR1 SGHRS, CDR2 YFSETQ. This CDR3 comprises 14 residues. Here the CDR3 DNA reads TGCGCCAGCAGCCCCCTCGACAGGAGATACGAGCAGTACTTC. This translates into CASSPLDRRYEQYF.

The rearrangement links TRBV6-5 to TRBJ1-3, with 10 nucleotides matching TRBD1. V was clipped by 8 bases and J by 7 bases; unmatched bases: 2. This CDR3 spans 12 amino acids. CDR1 and CDR2 (germline): MNHEY, SVGAGI. The chain's CDR3 is CASLGQGNTIYF. CDR3 sequence (DNA): TGTGCCAGCTTGGGACAGGGGAACACCATATATTTT.

The V gene is TRBV25-1, the J gene TRBJ2-7; 8 nucleotides align to TRBD1. The V gene end was trimmed by 5 bases and the J gene end by 6 bases; junction bases not matched to a gene: 6. The CDR3 spans 13 residues. Germline assignment: CDR1 MGHDK and CDR2 SYGVNS. CDR3 loop: CASSRTGPREQYF. CDR3 bases: TGTGCCAGCAGTCGGACAGGGCCTCGCGAGCAGTACTTC.

This clone was observed a handful of times. The rearrangement joins TRBV7-9 to TRBJ1-1, with 7 bases aligning to TRBD1. CDR3 length: 15 amino acids. Germline assignment: CDR1 SEHNR and CDR2 FQNEAQ (reference sequence). V dropped 5 bases and J dropped 1; count of bases not matched to a gene: 7. CDR3 bases: TGTGCCAGCAGCCGTGACAGGGTGCCGAACACTGAAGCTTTCTTT. Protein product: CASSRDRVPNTEAFF.

This clone was detected a few times. V gene TRBV5-1 combines with J gene TRBJ2-7; D might be TRBD1 (6 bases). CDR3 length equals 15 residues. Germline CDR1 SGHRS, CDR2 YFSETQ. Trimming took 3 bases from V and 0 from J, leaving 13 bases between them. This CDR3 is CASSSTGKPSYEQYF. The CDR3, as DNA: TGCGCCAGCAGCTCCACAGGGAAACCCTCCTACGAGCAGTACTTC.

This clone was counted a single time. CDR3 loop: CASSVGMRAEAFF. The CDR3 nucleotides read TGTGCCAGCAGCGTAGGTATGCGAGCTGAAGCTTTCTTT. V and J are TRBV9 and TRBJ1-1; the D is unclear. The CDR3 loop spans 13 amino acids. V lost 0 bases, J lost 6 bases, and 9 bases lay in between. Germline CDR1 SGDLS, CDR2 YYNGEE. Variable domain in full (rest from reference TRBV9 and TRBJ1-1): DSGVTQTPKHLITATGQRVTLRCSPRSGDLSVYWYQQSLDQGLQFLIQYYNGEERAKGNILERFSAQQFPDLHSELNLSSLELGDSALYFCASSVGMRAEAFFGQGTRLTVV.

CDR3 sequence: CATQDRTNTEAFF. CDR3 DNA: TGTGCCACACAGGACAGGACGAACACTGAAGCTTTCTTT. The chain recombines TRBV10-3 with TRBJ1-1; 7 nucleotides line up with TRBD1. The CDR3 totals 13 residues. The germline V gene encodes CDR1 ENHRY and CDR2 SYGVKD. J gave up 1 base and V 10 bases, and 6 bases lay outside the gene matches.

This sequence joins TRBV7-9 and TRBJ2-3, with D possibly matching TRBD2 (5 bases). The V end lost 1 base, the J end lost 0 bases, and 11 bases lay between the germline ends. Germline V gene data show CDR1 as SEHNR and CDR2 as FQNEAQ (reference sequence). This CDR3 is built from 16 residues. CDR3 nucleotide sequence: TGTGCCAGCAGCTTAGTTCCCCGGGGTAGCACAGATACGCAGTATTTT. Translated: CASSLVPRGSTDTQYF. The whole variable domain, remainder taken from reference TRBV7-9 and TRBJ2-3, is DTGVSQNPRHKITKRGQNVTFRCDPISEHNRLYWYRQTLGQGPEFLTYFQNEAQLEKSRLLSDRFSAERPKGSFSTLEIQRTEQGDSAMYLCASSLVPRGSTDTQYFGPGTRLTVL.

The rearrangement links TRBV21-1 to TRBJ2-7; the D call of TRBD2 is as the table states it, not checked on the DNA. TRBV21-1 is a documented pseudogene. The CDR3 is 17 amino acids. As DNA, the CDR3 is TGTGCCAGCAGCACCGACCAGCTTAGACGGGGATCCTACGAGCAGTACTTC. Translated, it gives CASSTDQLRRGSYEQYF.

This chain uses TRBV28 with TRBJ2-3, with TRBD1 matching 10 bases. Germline CDR1 MDHEN, CDR2 SYDVKM. There are 12 residues in the CDR3. With V trimmed by 4 bases and J by 12 bases, 4 bases remained unmatched. CDR3 loop: CASSSDRGVQYF. The CDR3 region has the DNA TGTGCCAGCAGTTCGGACAGGGGGGTTCAGTATTTT.

V and J are TRBV6-5 and TRBJ1-4; 9 bases are shared with TRBD1. Germline CDR1 MNHEY, CDR2 SVGAGI. CDR3 size: 15 residues. The V segment lost 6 bases and the J segment 4 bases; nucleotides outside the gene matches: 6. DNA of the CDR3: TGTGCCAGCAGGATTAGACAGGGGGTTAATGAAAAACTGTTTTTT. Translated: CASRIRQGVNEKLFF.

The chain carries TRBV14 and TRBJ1-3; no clear D gene. The CDR3 is 12 amino acids. The germline gives CDR1 SGHDN, CDR2 FVKESK. Trimming cost V 1 base and J 6 bases, with 4 bases left between them. CDR3: CASSQVINTIYF. Written as DNA, the CDR3 is TGTGCCAGCAGCCAAGTCATAAACACCATATATTTT.

Details on this clone: The same CDR3 can be traced to other DNA sequences in this sample. The V gene is TRBV9, the J gene TRBJ2-3; maybe TRBD1 (5 bases). Per germline, CDR1 SGDLS and CDR2 YYNGEE. CDR3 length equals 14 residues. V was shortened by 0 bases and J by 2 bases, with 7 bases between the two germline ends. CDR3 sequence reads: CASSVAGATDTQYF. The CDR3 DNA reads as TGTGCCAGCAGCGTAGCTGGGGCCACAGATACGCAGTATTTT.

The chain links TRBV7-9 to TRBJ1-3; D is unresolved. Germline V gene data show CDR1 as SEHNR and CDR2 as FQNEAQ (reference sequence). V was shortened by 1 base and J by 2 bases, with 6 bases between the two germline ends. The CDR3 has 14 residues. The CDR3 nucleotides are TGTGCCAGCAGCTTAGGGGCTACTGGAAACACCATATATTTT. This codes for CASSLGATGNTIYF.

This clone appeared once. This rearrangement joins TRBV6-5 to TRBJ1-4; no clear D. This CDR3 is built from 12 residues. Germline V lookup: CDR1 MNHEY, CDR2 SVGAGI. The V gene lost 4 bases and the J gene lost 4 bases, with 4 bases spanning the gap. CDR3 nucleotide sequence: TGTGCCAGCAGTTCCAGTAATGAAAAACTGTTTTTT. Protein sequence: CASSSSNEKLFF.

The chain carries TRBV7-6 and TRBJ2-2; possibly TRBD1 for D (6 bases). Germline CDR1 reads SGHVS; CDR2 reads FNYEAQ. V lost 1 base and J 6 bases, leaving 18 bases between the germline ends. The CDR3 loop spans 17 amino acids. The CDR3 sequence: CASSLVGQGYLAGELFF. The CDR3, as DNA: TGTGCCAGCAGCTTAGTTGGGCAGGGGTATTTGGCCGGGGAGCTGTTTTTT.

This chain connects TRBV3-1 (or the pseudogene TRBV3-2) to TRBJ1-1; a weak D match, TRBD1 (6 bases). Germline loops: CDR1 LGHDT, CDR2 YNNKEL (reference sequence). The CDR3 has 14 amino acids. Trimming took off 2 bases at V and 1 base at J, with 8 bases between the two ends. CDR3 DNA: TGTGCCAGCAGCCAACAGGGGTCGAACACTGAAGCTTTCTTT. Residues: CASSQQGSNTEAFF.

CDR3 loop: CASSGTSGGLNTGELFF. The CDR3 DNA reads TGCGCCAGCTCCGGGACTAGCGGGGGCTTAAACACCGGGGAGCTGTTTTTT. The genes are TRBV10-1 and TRBJ2-2; 14 bases agree with TRBD2. CDR1 and CDR2 (germline): WNHNN, SYGVQD (reference sequence). The CDR3 is 17 residues long. V shed 8 bases, J shed 2 bases, and the junction held 7 bases outside the gene matches.

J is TRBJ1-5 and V is TRBV4-1; D is unresolved. Germline CDR1 reads MGHRA; CDR2 reads YSYEKL. The CDR3 runs to 15 residues. Trimming removed 5 bases at V and 5 bases at J, with 16 bases between. The CDR3 reads CASSWRLFGDQPQHF. CDR3 DNA sequence: TGCGCCAGCAGCTGGAGGCTCTTTGGCGATCAGCCCCAGCATTTT.

As for this clone: Other nucleotide sequences from this sample produce the same CDR3. The chain is built from TRBV6-5 and TRBJ1-1, with D unclear. Per the germline V gene, CDR1 is MNHEY and CDR2 is SVGAGI. Trimming left V 0 bases short and J 1 base short, with 3 bases between. This CDR3 spans 13 amino acids. Here the CDR3 reads CASSYSRNTEAFF. The DNA of the CDR3 is TGTGCCAGCAGTTACTCGAGGAACACTGAAGCTTTCTTT.